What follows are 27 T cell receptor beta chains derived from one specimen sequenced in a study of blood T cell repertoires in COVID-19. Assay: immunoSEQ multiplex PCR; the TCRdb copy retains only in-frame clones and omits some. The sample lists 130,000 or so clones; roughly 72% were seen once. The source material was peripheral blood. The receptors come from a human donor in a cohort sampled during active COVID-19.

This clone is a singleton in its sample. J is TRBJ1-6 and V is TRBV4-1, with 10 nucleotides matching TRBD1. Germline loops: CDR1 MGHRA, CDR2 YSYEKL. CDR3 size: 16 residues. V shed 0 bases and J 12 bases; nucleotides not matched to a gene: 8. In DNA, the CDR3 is TGCGCCAGCAGCCAAGACGCGACAGGGGGCCGGATACCCCTCCACTTT. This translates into CASSQDATGGRIPLHF.

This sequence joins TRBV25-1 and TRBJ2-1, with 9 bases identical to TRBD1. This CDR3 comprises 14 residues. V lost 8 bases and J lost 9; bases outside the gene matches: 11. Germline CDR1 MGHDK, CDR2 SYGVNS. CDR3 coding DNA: TGTGCCAGCCGAGGGACAGGGCGGTTTGGTGAGCAGTTCTTC. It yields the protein CASRGTGRFGEQFF.

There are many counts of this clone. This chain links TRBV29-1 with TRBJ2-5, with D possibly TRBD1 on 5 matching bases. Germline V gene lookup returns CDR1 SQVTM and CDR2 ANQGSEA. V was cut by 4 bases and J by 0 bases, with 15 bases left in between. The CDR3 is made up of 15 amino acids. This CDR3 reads CSVGTGFIYQETQYF. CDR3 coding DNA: TGCAGCGTTGGTACAGGCTTCATTTACCAAGAGACCCAGTACTTC.

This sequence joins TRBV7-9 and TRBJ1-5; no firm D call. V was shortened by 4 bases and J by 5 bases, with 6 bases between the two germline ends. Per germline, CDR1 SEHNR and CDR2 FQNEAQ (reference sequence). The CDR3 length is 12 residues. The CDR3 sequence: CASSSSYQPQHF. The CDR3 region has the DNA TGTGCCAGCAGCTCGTCGTATCAGCCCCAGCATTTT.

The CDR3 nucleotides are TGTGCCAGCAGCTTGTTTGGGCCGGACTACGAGCAGTACTTC. It encodes CASSLFGPDYEQYF. The V gene is TRBV28, the J gene TRBJ2-7; D gene unclear. There are 14 residues in the CDR3. The ends were cut back, 6 bases at V and 3 bases at J, with 15 bases in the middle. CDR1 and CDR2 (germline): MDHEN, SYDVKM.

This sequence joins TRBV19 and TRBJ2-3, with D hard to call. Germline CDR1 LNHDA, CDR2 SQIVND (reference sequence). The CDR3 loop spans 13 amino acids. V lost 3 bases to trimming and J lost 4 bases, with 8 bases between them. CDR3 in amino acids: CASSIQVADTQYF. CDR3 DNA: TGTGCCAGTAGTATCCAGGTGGCAGATACGCAGTATTTT.

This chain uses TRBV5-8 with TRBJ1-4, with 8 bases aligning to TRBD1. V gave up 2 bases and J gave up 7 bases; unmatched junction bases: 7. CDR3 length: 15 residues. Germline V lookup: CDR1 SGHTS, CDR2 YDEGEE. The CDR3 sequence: CASSFGGQGGEKLFF. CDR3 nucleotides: TGTGCCAGCAGCTTTGGTGGACAGGGAGGTGAAAAACTGTTTTTT.

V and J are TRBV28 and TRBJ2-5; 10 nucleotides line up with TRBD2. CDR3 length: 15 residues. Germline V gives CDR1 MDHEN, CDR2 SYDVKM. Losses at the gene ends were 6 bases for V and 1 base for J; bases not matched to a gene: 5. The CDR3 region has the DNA TGTGCCAGCAGCCCCGGGACTAGCGCCCAAGAGACCCAGTACTTC. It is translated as CASSPGTSAQETQYF.

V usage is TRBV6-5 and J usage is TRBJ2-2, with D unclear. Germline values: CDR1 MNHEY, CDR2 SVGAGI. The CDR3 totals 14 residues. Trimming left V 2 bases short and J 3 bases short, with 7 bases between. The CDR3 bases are TGTGCCAGCAGTTACGCGGCCTACACCGGGGAGCTGTTTTTT. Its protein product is CASSYAAYTGELFF.

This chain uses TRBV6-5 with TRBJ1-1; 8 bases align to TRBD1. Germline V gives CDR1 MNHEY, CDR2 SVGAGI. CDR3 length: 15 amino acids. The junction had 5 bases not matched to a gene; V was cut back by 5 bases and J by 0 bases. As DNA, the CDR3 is TGTGCCAGCAGTCCCCGGACAGGGATGAACACTGAAGCTTTCTTT. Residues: CASSPRTGMNTEAFF.

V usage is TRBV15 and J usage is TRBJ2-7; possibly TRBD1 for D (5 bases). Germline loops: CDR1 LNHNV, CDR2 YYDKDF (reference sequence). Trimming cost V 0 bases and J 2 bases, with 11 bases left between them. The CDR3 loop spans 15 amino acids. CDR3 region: CATSRDRQIPYEQYF. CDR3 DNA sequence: TGTGCCACCAGCAGAGACAGACAGATCCCCTACGAGCAGTACTTC. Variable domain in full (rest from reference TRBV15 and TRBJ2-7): DAMVIQNPRYQVTQFGKPVTLSCSQTLNHNVMYWYQQKSSQAPKLLFHYYDKDFNNEADTPDNFQSRRPNTSFCFLDIRSPGLGDTAMYLCATSRDRQIPYEQYFGPGTRLTVT.

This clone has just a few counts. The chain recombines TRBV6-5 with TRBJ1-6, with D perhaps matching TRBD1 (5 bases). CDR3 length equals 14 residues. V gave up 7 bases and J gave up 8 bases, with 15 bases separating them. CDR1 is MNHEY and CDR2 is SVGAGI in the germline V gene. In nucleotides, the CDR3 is TGTGCCAGCATGGTCGTCCAGGGCGATTCACCCCTCCACTTT. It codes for CASMVVQGDSPLHF.

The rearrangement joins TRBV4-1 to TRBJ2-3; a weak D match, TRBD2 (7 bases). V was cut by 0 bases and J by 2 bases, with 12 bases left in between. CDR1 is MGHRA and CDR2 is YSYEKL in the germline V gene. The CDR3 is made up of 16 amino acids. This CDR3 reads CASSQDRGGFTDTQYF. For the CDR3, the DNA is TGCGCCAGCAGCCAAGATAGGGGGGGCTTCACAGATACGCAGTATTTT.

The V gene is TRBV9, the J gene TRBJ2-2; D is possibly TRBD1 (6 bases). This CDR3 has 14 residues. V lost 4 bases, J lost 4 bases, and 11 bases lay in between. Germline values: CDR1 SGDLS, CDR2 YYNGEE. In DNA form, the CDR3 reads TGTGCCAGCAGCCGCGAGACAGGCACCGGGGAGCTGTTTTTT. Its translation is CASSRETGTGELFF.

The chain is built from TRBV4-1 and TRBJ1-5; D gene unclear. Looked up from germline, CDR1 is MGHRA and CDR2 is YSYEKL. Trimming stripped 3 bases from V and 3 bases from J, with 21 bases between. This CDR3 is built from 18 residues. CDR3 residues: CASSHEWATETHNQPQHF. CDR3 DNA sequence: TGCGCCAGCAGCCACGAATGGGCCACAGAGACCCACAATCAGCCCCAGCATTTT.

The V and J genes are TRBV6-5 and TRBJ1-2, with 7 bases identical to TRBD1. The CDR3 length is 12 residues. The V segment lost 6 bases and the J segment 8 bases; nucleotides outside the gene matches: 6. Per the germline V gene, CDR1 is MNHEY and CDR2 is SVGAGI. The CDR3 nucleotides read TGTGCCAGCAGCAACAGGGGTCGAGGCTACACCTTC. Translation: CASSNRGRGYTF.

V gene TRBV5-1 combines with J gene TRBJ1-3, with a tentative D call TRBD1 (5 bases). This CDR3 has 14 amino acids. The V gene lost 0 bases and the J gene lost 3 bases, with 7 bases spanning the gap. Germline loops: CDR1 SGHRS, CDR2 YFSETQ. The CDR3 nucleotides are TGCGCCAGCAGCTTGGTAGGGGTTGGAAACACCATATATTTT. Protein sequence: CASSLVGVGNTIYF.

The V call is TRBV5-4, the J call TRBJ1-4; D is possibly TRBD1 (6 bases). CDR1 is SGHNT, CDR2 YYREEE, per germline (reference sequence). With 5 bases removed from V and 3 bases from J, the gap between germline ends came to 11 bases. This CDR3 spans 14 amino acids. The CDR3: CASSFGQSNEKLFF. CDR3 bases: TGTGCCAGCAGTTTCGGACAGTCTAATGAAAAACTGTTTTTT.

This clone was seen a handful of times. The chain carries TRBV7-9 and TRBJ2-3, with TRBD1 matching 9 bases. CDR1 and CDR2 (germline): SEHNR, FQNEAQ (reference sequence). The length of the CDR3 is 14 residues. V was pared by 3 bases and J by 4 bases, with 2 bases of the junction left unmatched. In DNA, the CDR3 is TGTGCCAGCAGCTTCGGACAGGGGCCAGATACGCAGTATTTT. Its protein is CASSFGQGPDTQYF.

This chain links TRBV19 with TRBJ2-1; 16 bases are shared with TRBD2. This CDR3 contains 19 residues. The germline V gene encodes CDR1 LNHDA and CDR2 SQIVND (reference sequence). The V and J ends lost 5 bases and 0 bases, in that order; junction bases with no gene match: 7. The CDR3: CASSVGLAGGPRSYNEQFF. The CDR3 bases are TGTGCCAGTAGTGTGGGACTAGCGGGGGGGCCGCGCTCCTACAATGAGCAGTTCTTC.

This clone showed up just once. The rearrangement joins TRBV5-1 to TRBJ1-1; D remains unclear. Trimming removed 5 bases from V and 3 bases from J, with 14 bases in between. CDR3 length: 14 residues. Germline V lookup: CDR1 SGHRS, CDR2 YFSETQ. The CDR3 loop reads CASRSGPVDTEAFF. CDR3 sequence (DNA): TGCGCCAGCAGGTCAGGCCCTGTGGACACTGAAGCTTTCTTT.

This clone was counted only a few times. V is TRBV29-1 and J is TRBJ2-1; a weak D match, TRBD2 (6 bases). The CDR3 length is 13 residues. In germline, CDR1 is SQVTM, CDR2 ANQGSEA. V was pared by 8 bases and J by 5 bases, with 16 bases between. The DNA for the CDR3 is TGCAGCTCCAGGTGGGGGGTTAACAATGAGCAGTTCTTC. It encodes CSSRWGVNNEQFF.

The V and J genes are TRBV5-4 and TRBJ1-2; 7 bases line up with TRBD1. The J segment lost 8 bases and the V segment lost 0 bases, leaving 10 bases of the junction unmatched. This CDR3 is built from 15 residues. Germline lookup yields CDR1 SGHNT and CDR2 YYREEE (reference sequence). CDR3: CASSLEGTVGGGYTF. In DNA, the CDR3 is TGTGCCAGCAGCTTGGAGGGGACAGTGGGGGGAGGCTACACCTTC.

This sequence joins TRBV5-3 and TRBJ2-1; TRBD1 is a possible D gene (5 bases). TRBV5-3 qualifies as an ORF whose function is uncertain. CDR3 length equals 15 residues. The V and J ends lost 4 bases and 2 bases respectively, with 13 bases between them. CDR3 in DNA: TGTGCCAGAAGCCGCGAAAAGGGGCCCTACAATGAGCAGTTCTTC. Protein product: CARSREKGPYNEQFF.

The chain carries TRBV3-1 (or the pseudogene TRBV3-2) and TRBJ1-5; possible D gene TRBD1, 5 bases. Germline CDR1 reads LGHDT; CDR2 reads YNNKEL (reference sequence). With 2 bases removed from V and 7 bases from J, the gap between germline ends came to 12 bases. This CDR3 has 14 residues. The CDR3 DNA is TGTGCCAGCAGCCAAAGGGGTCGGGAGCAGCCCCAGCATTTT. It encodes CASSQRGREQPQHF.

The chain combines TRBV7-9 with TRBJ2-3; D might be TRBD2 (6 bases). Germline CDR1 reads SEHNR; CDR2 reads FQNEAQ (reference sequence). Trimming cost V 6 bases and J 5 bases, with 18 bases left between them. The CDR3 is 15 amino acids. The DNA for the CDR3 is TGTGCCAGCAGTTTCCGGGACTCGTGGGGAGATACGCAGTATTTT. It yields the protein CASSFRDSWGDTQYF.

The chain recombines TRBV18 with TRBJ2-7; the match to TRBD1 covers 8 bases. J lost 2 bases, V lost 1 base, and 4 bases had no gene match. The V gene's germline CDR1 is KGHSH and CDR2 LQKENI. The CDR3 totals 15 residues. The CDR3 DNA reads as TGTGCCAGCTCACCACTAGGGACAGGAACCTACGAGCAGTACTTC. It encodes CASSPLGTGTYEQYF.